This is a list of T cell receptor beta chains from one sample in a study of T cell responses to AZD1222 COVID-19 vaccine. Clones were sequenced by immunoSEQ multiplex PCR, and TCRdb holds only the in-frame ones, with some missing. Of 100,000 to 150,000 clones listed, approximately 91% were seen once; the top ten hold 1.5% to 2%. The sample consisted of peripheral blood, taken 28 days after the second AZD1222 dose. The receptors derive from an adult who received the AZD1222 COVID-19 vaccine. The CDR3 runs from the conserved cysteine through the conserved F or W. The order of the fields is J gene, V gene, D gene, clone size, CDR3 DNA, CDR3 protein. A D gene is named only where the DNA matches it firmly. Some rows mark clone size as missing; the rest say once, few, many or name a class of expanded clone.

TRBJ1-5 | TRBV7-9 | - | - | TGTGCCAGCAGCTTTGGGGGACAGCCCCAGCATTTT | CASSFGGQPQHF
TRBJ2-7 | TRBV6-1 | - | - | TGTGCCAGCAGTGAAAGGGAGAGGAGTACCTACGAGCAGTACTTC | CASSERERSTYEQYF
TRBJ1-4 | TRBV6-5 | - | once | TGTGCCAGCAGTTACTCGATTGCCCGTTCTAATGAAAAACTGTTTTTT | CASSYSIARSNEKLFF
TRBJ1-1 | TRBV7-9 | TRBD1 | - | TGTGCCAGCAGCCCAGTATGGACAGGGGGCGAGCCGAACACTGAAGCTTTCTTT | CASSPVWTGGEPNTEAFF
TRBJ2-5 | TRBV12-3/TRBV12-4 | - | - | TGTGCCAGCAGTTGGGGCTACCAAGAGACCCAGTACTTC | CASSWGYQETQYF
TRBJ2-3 | TRBV7-3 | - | - | TGTGCCAGCAGCTTATCTGGGTCCCGGGATACGCAGTATTTT | CASSLSGSRDTQYF
TRBJ1-5 | TRBV10-3 | - | - | TGTGCCATCAGTGAAAGACAGAGGAATCAGCCCCAGCATTTT | CAISERQRNQPQHF
TRBJ1-5 | TRBV30 | - | - | TGTGCCTGGAGTGTAATGGGGGATCAGCCCCAGCATTTT | CAWSVMGDQPQHF
TRBJ1-5 | TRBV27 | TRBD1 | once | TGTGCCAGCAGTCCCGCTGGACAGGGGGGCAATCAGCCCCAGCATTTT | CASSPAGQGGNQPQHF
TRBJ1-6 | TRBV4-1 | - | - | TGCGCCAGCAGCCAAGACCAACTAGTCAGGTATTCACCCCTCCACTTT | CASSQDQLVRYSPLHF
TRBJ1-2 | TRBV7-9 | - | - | TGTGCCAGCAGCGTTCAGGGCGGTGGGAGCGGCTACACCTTC | CASSVQGGGSGYTF
TRBJ2-7 | TRBV30 | TRBD1 | - | TGTGCCTGGAGTTGGACAGGGGACGGAGGAGAGCAGTACTTC | CAWSWTGDGGEQYF
TRBJ1-5 | TRBV6-5 | - | - | TGTGCCACGGCACGAAGCTATAGCAATCAGCCCCAGCATTTT | CATARSYSNQPQHF
TRBJ2-1 | TRBV5-4 | TRBD2 | - | TGTGCCAGCAGCTTGGTGTCTAGCGGGTCCAATGAGCAGTTCTTC | CASSLVSSGSNEQFF
TRBJ1-1 | TRBV11-2 | - | - | TGTGCCAGCAGCAGCCGATCGGGGTGGACTGAAGCTTTCTTT | CASSSRSGWTEAFF
TRBJ2-5 | TRBV14 | - | - | TGTGCCAGCAGCCAATGGGGCGGAGGGACAGCGTACCAAGAGACCCAGTACTTC | CASSQWGGGTAYQETQYF
TRBJ1-6 | TRBV9 | - | - | TGTGCCAGCAGCGTAGGCGTCAGGGATTCACCCCTCCACTTT | CASSVGVRDSPLHF
TRBJ2-2 | TRBV11-2 | TRBD2 | - | TGTGCCAGCAGCTTAGTCTCTAGGCTAGCGGGAAACACCGGGGAGCTGTTTTTT | CASSLVSRLAGNTGELFF
TRBJ2-3 | TRBV15 | - | - | TGTGCCACCAGCAGAGCAGATACGCAGTATTTT | CATSRADTQYF
TRBJ1-2 | TRBV6-5 | TRBD1 | - | TGTGCCAGCAGGACACAGGGGGCGAGGAGGGACGGCTACACCTTC | CASRTQGARRDGYTF
TRBJ2-7 | TRBV10-3 | - | - | TGTGCCATCAGTGAGTCTGCCCGGGACTACGAGCAGTACTTC | CAISESARDYEQYF
TRBJ1-1 | TRBV6-6 | TRBD1 | - | TGTGCCAGCAGTCCCCGGGCTCTTTCAGGGGGAGGGAAGATATGGACTGAAGCTTTCTTT | CASSPRALSGGGKIWTEAFF
TRBJ1-2 | TRBV10-1 | TRBD1 | - | TGCGCCAGCAGACCGGGACAGGGGTTCTATGGCTACACCTTC | CASRPGQGFYGYTF
TRBJ2-7 | TRBV6-6 | TRBD2 | - | TGTGCCAGCAGTCCTCGGGGGGGGACACAGAGCTCCTACGAGCAGTACTTC | CASSPRGGTQSSYEQYF
TRBJ2-1 | TRBV29-1 | - | - | TGCAGCGTCAGAATATCCTACAATGAGCAGTTCTTC | CSVRISYNEQFF
TRBJ1-1 | TRBV7-2 | - | - | TGTGCCAGCAGCGCAGGGACCTACACTGAAGCTTTCTTT | CASSAGTYTEAFF
TRBJ2-2 | TRBV5-1 | - | - | TGCGCCAGCAGCTTGGGTCCAGCCTCGAACACCGGGGAGCTGTTTTTT | CASSLGPASNTGELFF
TRBJ1-1 | TRBV6-2/TRBV6-3 | - | - | TGTGCCAGCAGTTTAGGGGGATCCTTGAACACTGAAGCTTTCTTT | CASSLGGSLNTEAFF
TRBJ2-2 | TRBV18 | - | - | TGTGCCAGCTCTCTAGCTCGACCGGGACCAAACACCGGGGAGCTGTTTTTT | CASSLARPGPNTGELFF
TRBJ1-1 | TRBV7-9 | - | - | TGTGCCAGCACCACCGGGGTGAACACTGAAGCTTTCTTT | CASTTGVNTEAFF
TRBJ1-6 | TRBV11-2 | - | - | TGTGCCTGCGCCCTGAATGGGAATTCACCCCTCCACTTT | CACALNGNSPLHF
TRBJ1-6 | TRBV6-5 | TRBD1 | - | TGTGCCAGCAGAGTAGGACAGGGGACTTCACCCCTCCACTTT | CASRVGQGTSPLHF
TRBJ2-5 | TRBV10-3 | TRBD2 | - | TGTGCCATCAGTGCGGGACTAGCGGGGGAGCGAGGGGAGACCCAGTACTTC | CAISAGLAGERGETQYF